This T cell receptor (beta chain) emerged from a study of cytomegalovirus exposure and HLA in healthy donors. In germline, CDR1 is LNHDA, CDR2 SQIVND (reference sequence). V gave up 6 bases and J gave up 0 bases; unmatched junction bases: 8. CDR3 size: 16 residues. Profiled with immunoSEQ multiplex PCR; TCRdb holds only in-frame clones, not every one. This sample has roughly 60,000 clones, with around nine tenths found just once. The material sequenced was PBMCs. J is TRBJ2-3 and V is TRBV19, with 8 bases lining up with TRBD2. This sequence originates from a woman between 25 and 40 years old in good health and CMV-seronegative. The CDR3 coding sequence is TGTGCCAGTAGGAATCGACTAGCGCCTAGCACAGATACGCAGTATTTT. Amino acids: CASRNRLAPSTDTQYF.